This TCR beta chain was profiled in a study of T cell responses to AZD1222 COVID-19 vaccine. This table comes from immunoSEQ multiplex PCR, and its TCRdb copy is limited to in-frame clones, with some not included. Of 70,000 to 90,000 clones in the sample, roughly 90% were seen once. The germline V gene has CDR1 SGHTA and CDR2 FQGTGA. V lost 1 base to trimming and J lost 4 bases; unmatched junction nucleotides: 11. The length of the CDR3 is 18 residues. A word on this clone: Its specificity is unknown.

Study findings and constraints: Reportedly, nearly half of unique spike TCRs recognized epitopes outside B.1.351/B.1.1.7 mutations.

The specimen was peripheral blood, collected on day 0 of AZD1222 vaccination. The receptor was isolated from an adult in good health. The chain uses TRBV7-3 and TRBJ2-2; 8 bases are shared with TRBD1. CDR3 in DNA: TGTGCCAGCAGCTTAAAAGAACGACAGGGGCCACGCACCGGGGAGCTGTTTTTT. This codes for CASSLKERQGPRTGELFF.